These 18 T cell receptor beta chains came from one sample sequenced in a study of cytomegalovirus exposure and HLA in healthy donors. Amplification used 60 Vbeta primers and 13 Jbeta primers. TCRdb keeps only in-frame clones here, not all; method: immunoSEQ multiplex PCR. Of fewer than 250,000 clones listed, 75% to 80% were seen once; the top ten hold 1.8%. The sequenced sample consisted of PBMCs. The receptors shown here come from a male donor in good health and CMV-seronegative.

This clone was observed a few times. The gene calls are TRBV9 and TRBJ2-7; TRBD1 agrees at 9 bases. V was clipped by 7 bases and J by 6 bases; unmatched bases: 14. CDR1 and CDR2 from the germline V gene are SGDLS and YYNGEE. The length of the CDR3 is 15 residues. As DNA, the CDR3 is TGTGCCAGCGGGGGACAGGGACTCGAGCAGGGCGAGCAGTACTTC. Amino acid sequence: CASGGQGLEQGEQYF.

For this clone: One junction end disagrees with the germline gene, perhaps due to a read error. The V and J genes are TRBV7-7 and TRBJ2-1; 7 positions agree with TRBD1. This CDR3 is 15 amino acids long. Germline V gene lookup returns CDR1 SSHAT and CDR2 FNYEAQ (reference sequence). The CDR3 loop is CASSIRDSPYNEQFF. DNA for the CDR3: TGTGCTAGCAGCATCCGGGACAGCCCATACAATGAGCAGTTCTTC. The variable domain in full, completed from reference TRBV7-7 and TRBJ2-1, reads GAGVSQSPRYKVTKRGQDVTLRCDPISSHATLYWYQQALGQGPEFLTYFNYEAQPDKSGLPSDRFSAERPEGSISTLTIQRTEQRDSAMYRCASSIRDSPYNEQFFGPGTRLTVL.

V is TRBV29-1 and J is TRBJ2-5; possible D gene TRBD1, 6 bases. Between the trimmed V and J ends, which lost 7 bases and 1 base, there was a span of 13 bases. Germline CDR1 and CDR2: SQVTM and ANQGSEA. The CDR3 spans 13 residues. CDR3 region: CSALGHIQETQYF. The CDR3 nucleotides are TGCAGCGCGTTGGGACACATCCAAGAGACCCAGTACTTC.

The V call is TRBV27, the J call TRBJ2-3; possible D gene TRBD2, 6 bases. The CDR3 has 18 residues. V lost 2 bases to trimming and J lost 6 bases, with 24 bases between them. Germline CDR1 and CDR2: MNHEY and SMNVEV (reference sequence). This CDR3 is CASSLGTTSGAVLDTQYF. The CDR3, as DNA: TGTGCCAGCAGTTTAGGTACGACATCGGGAGCCGTCTTGGATACGCAGTATTTT.

This chain links TRBV5-1 with TRBJ2-1, with 8 bases fitting TRBD2. CDR3 length: 15 residues. Trimming at V came to 7 bases and at J to 10 bases, leaving 16 bases not matched to a gene. Germline lookup yields CDR1 SGHRS and CDR2 YFSETQ. The CDR3 loop is CASRIGPHSGGEQFF. As DNA, the CDR3 is TGCGCCAGCCGAATCGGCCCCCACTCGGGGGGGGAGCAGTTCTTC.

This rearrangement joins TRBV28 to TRBJ2-3; maybe TRBD1 (5 bases). CDR1 is MDHEN and CDR2 is SYDVKM in the germline V gene. There are 15 residues in the CDR3. Trimming cost V 4 bases and J 3 bases, with 14 bases left between them. CDR3 sequence: CASSSNPGKTDTQYF. The CDR3 bases are TGTGCCAGCAGTTCTAACCCAGGGAAAACAGATACGCAGTATTTT.

The V gene is TRBV18, the J gene TRBJ1-2; 7 bases line up with TRBD1. This CDR3 is built from 15 residues. J gave up 4 bases and V 3 bases, and 8 bases lay outside the gene matches. Looked up from germline, CDR1 is KGHSH and CDR2 is LQKENI. The chain's CDR3 is CASSPPGTVTYGYTF. CDR3 bases: TGTGCCAGCTCACCTCCTGGGACAGTCACCTATGGCTACACCTTC.

This rearrangement joins TRBV2 to TRBJ2-3; the D is unclear. V dropped 7 bases and J dropped 0 bases, with 8 bases sitting between them. Looked up from germline, CDR1 is SNHLY and CDR2 is FYNNEI. This CDR3 comprises 13 residues. The CDR3 protein is CASKSSSTDTQYF. CDR3 coding DNA: TGTGCCAGCAAGTCTAGTAGCACAGATACGCAGTATTTT.

The chain has TRBV6-5 and TRBJ2-1; D remains unclear. Germline-derived CDR1 and CDR2 are MNHEY and SVGAGI. Trimming shortened V by 5 bases and J by 1 base, and 3 bases separated the two germline ends. This CDR3 contains 12 residues. The CDR3 coding sequence is TGTGCCAGCAGTCCTTCCTACAATGAGCAGTTCTTC. It specifies CASSPSYNEQFF.

The chain carries TRBV15 and TRBJ2-1, with D possibly being TRBD1 (5 bases). The CDR3 is made up of 14 amino acids. Germline assignment: CDR1 LNHNV and CDR2 YYDKDF (reference sequence). Trimming stripped 0 bases from V and 10 bases from J, with 13 bases between. The CDR3 region is CATSRDQGGREQFF. The CDR3 DNA follows: TGTGCCACCAGCAGAGATCAGGGTGGACGGGAGCAGTTCTTC. The full variable domain, with the rest looked up from reference TRBV15 and TRBJ2-1, is DAMVIQNPRYQVTQFGKPVTLSCSQTLNHNVMYWYQQKSSQAPKLLFHYYDKDFNNEADTPDNFQSRRPNTSFCFLDIRSPGLGDTAMYLCATSRDQGGREQFFGPGTRLTVL.

The gene calls are TRBV6-6 and TRBJ1-2, with D unresolved. The CDR3 is 13 residues long. In germline, CDR1 is MNHNY, CDR2 SVGAGI (reference sequence). Trimming left V 2 bases short and J 0 bases short, with 4 bases between. In DNA form, the CDR3 reads TGTGCCAGCAGTTACCGGGCTAACTATGGCTACACCTTC. It specifies CASSYRANYGYTF.

V and J are TRBV7-2 and TRBJ1-2, with no clear D. The CDR3 sequence is 16 residues long. Trimming took 5 bases from V and 1 from J, leaving 17 bases between them. Germline CDR1 and CDR2: SGHTA and FQGNSA. CDR3 residues: CASSPSLGEGNYGYTF. Here the CDR3 DNA reads TGTGCCAGCAGCCCCTCCCTCGGGGAGGGTAACTATGGCTACACCTTC.

V gene TRBV6-6 combines with J gene TRBJ1-1; D gene unclear. Germline CDR1 reads MNHNY; CDR2 reads SVGAGI (reference sequence). CDR3 size: 14 residues. V was cut by 10 bases and J by 4 bases, with 19 bases left in between. The CDR3 region has the DNA TGTGCCACCCACCCGGTAGTATCGAGCACTGAAGCTTTCTTT. Translating gives CATHPVVSSTEAFF.

The chain employs TRBV29-1 and TRBJ2-5; TRBD1 might be the D (5 bases). V lost 6 bases, J lost 3 bases, and 17 bases lay in between. From germline, CDR1 is SQVTM and CDR2 ANQGSEA. This CDR3 spans 14 amino acids. In nucleotides, the CDR3 is TGCAGCGTCCTAGACCCTGACAGAGAAGAGACCCAGTACTTC. It encodes CSVLDPDREETQYF.

This clone has more than one count but fewer than ten. The chain links TRBV7-2 to TRBJ1-2; 7 positions match TRBD1. CDR3 length: 14 amino acids. Trimming cost V 2 bases and J 12 bases; bases outside gene matches: 12. Germline CDR1 is SGHTA and CDR2 is FQGNSA. The CDR3, as DNA: TGTGCCAGCAGCTTACGTCAAAGGACAGGCAGTAACACCTTC. Its translation: CASSLRQRTGSNTF.

This clone was observed a handful of times. This chain uses TRBV14 with TRBJ2-3; D gene unclear. V was trimmed by 0 bases and J by 8 bases, leaving 9 bases between them. The length of the CDR3 is 13 residues. Germline CDR1 SGHDN, CDR2 FVKESK. Here the CDR3 reads CASSQDVPGTQYF. The CDR3 nucleotides are TGTGCCAGCAGCCAAGATGTCCCAGGTACGCAGTATTTT.

Comments on this clone: Its ends do not fully match the called genes, so a read error is possible. CDR3 loop: CASSVTGGGPEQYF. CDR3 DNA: TGTGCCAGCAGCGTAACAGGGGGCGGTCCCGAGCAGTACTTC. The chain uses TRBV7-3 and TRBJ2-7; TRBD1 agrees at 9 bases. CDR1 and CDR2 (germline): SGHTA, FQGTGA. The CDR3 covers 14 residues.

The chain recombines TRBV7-3 with TRBJ2-7, with unresolved D. The CDR3 is made up of 13 amino acids. V lost 0 bases and J 2 bases, leaving 5 bases between the germline ends. In germline, CDR1 is SGHTA, CDR2 FQGTGA. CDR3 loop: CASSLTSAYEQYF. CDR3 in DNA: TGTGCCAGCAGCTTAACCAGTGCCTACGAGCAGTACTTC.